A selection of T cell receptor beta chains follows, all from one sample in a study of blood T cells in healthy people across ages. From the 5' RACE reads, TCRdb called clonotypes with MiXCR, one entry per CDR3 protein. Of under 950,000 distinct CDR3 sequences listed, about 20% are singletons. The source material was blood. The receptors come from a man in his 70s in good health. CDR3s include the opening cysteine and the closing phenylalanine or tryptophan. Fields, in order: D gene, J gene, clone size, V gene, CDR3 DNA, CDR3 protein. D genes are given only for firm matches. The size entry is marked missing in some rows and otherwise reads once, few, many or a size class.

d_call: .
j_call: TRBJ2-6
clone_size: many
v_call: TRBV9
cdr3_nt: TGTGCCAGCAGCCCTAGGACCGGGGCCAACGTCCTGACTTTC
cdr3_aa: CASSPRTGANVLTF

d_call: .
j_call: TRBJ2-7
clone_size: .
v_call: TRBV11-2
cdr3_nt: TGTGCCAGCAGCCCACCTCAAGGTACCCAGTACTTC
cdr3_aa: CASSPPQGTQYF

d_call: TRBD1
j_call: TRBJ2-1
clone_size: .
v_call: TRBV10-3
cdr3_nt: TGTGCCACGGCGGGACAGGTGAATGAGCAGTTCTTC
cdr3_aa: CATAGQVNEQFF

d_call: .
j_call: TRBJ1-2
clone_size: few
v_call: TRBV5-1
cdr3_nt: TGCGCCAGCGTCGACCACCTACAGGGAAATGGCTACACCTTC
cdr3_aa: CASVDHLQGNGYTF

d_call: .
j_call: TRBJ1-2
clone_size: many
v_call: TRBV5-1
cdr3_nt: TGCGCCAGCAGTCCGGAGCCTGGGGTTGCTTATGGCTACACCTTC
cdr3_aa: CASSPEPGVAYGYTF

d_call: TRBD1
j_call: TRBJ1-2
clone_size: .
v_call: TRBV11-2
cdr3_nt: TGTGCCAGCAGCCTCGGGACAGGGGGTTTCGGCTACACCTTC
cdr3_aa: CASSLGTGGFGYTF

d_call: .
j_call: TRBJ1-2
clone_size: .
v_call: TRBV18
cdr3_nt: TGTGCCAGCTCACCAAGGGAGGCCACCGGGGGTGGCTACACCTTC
cdr3_aa: CASSPREATGGGYTF

d_call: .
j_call: TRBJ2-1
clone_size: .
v_call: TRBV4-3
cdr3_nt: TGCGCCAGCAGCCAGTACAGGGAGGGGGAGCAGTTCTTC
cdr3_aa: CASSQYREGEQFF

d_call: .
j_call: TRBJ1-2
clone_size: .
v_call: TRBV12-3/TRBV12-4
cdr3_nt: TGTGCCAGCAGTCAGCTCGGGACGGCCTATGGCTACACCTTC
cdr3_aa: CASSQLGTAYGYTF

d_call: .
j_call: TRBJ2-5
clone_size: few
v_call: TRBV12-3/TRBV12-4
cdr3_nt: TGTGCCAGCAGTTTATTCCAGGGCCAAGAGACCCAGTACTTC
cdr3_aa: CASSLFQGQETQYF

d_call: .
j_call: TRBJ1-4
clone_size: many
v_call: TRBV11-2
cdr3_nt: TGTGCCAGCAGCTCCAGGGATTCGGAAAAACTGTTTTTT
cdr3_aa: CASSSRDSEKLFF

d_call: TRBD1
j_call: TRBJ1-1
clone_size: .
v_call: TRBV6-5
cdr3_nt: TGTGCCAGCAGTTACCCACAGGGGGCTAGCACTGAAGCTTTCTTT
cdr3_aa: CASSYPQGASTEAFF

d_call: TRBD1
j_call: TRBJ2-2
clone_size: .
v_call: TRBV5-1
cdr3_nt: TGCGCCAGCAGCAAGGGACAGGTCGTCACCGGGGAGCTGTTTTTT
cdr3_aa: CASSKGQVVTGELFF

d_call: .
j_call: TRBJ2-1
clone_size: .
v_call: TRBV27
cdr3_nt: TGTGCTCCCAACTGCAATGAGCAGTTCTTC
cdr3_aa: CAPNCNEQFF

d_call: TRBD2
j_call: TRBJ2-1
clone_size: .
v_call: TRBV5-1
cdr3_nt: TGCGCCAGCAGCCCCCACGCGGGGGGGCCATACAATGAGCAGTTCTTC
cdr3_aa: CASSPHAGGPYNEQFF

d_call: .
j_call: TRBJ2-5
clone_size: .
v_call: TRBV3-1
cdr3_nt: TGTGCCAGCAGCCCCGCAGCAGGGTTAGAGACCCAGTACTTC
cdr3_aa: CASSPAAGLETQYF

d_call: TRBD1
j_call: TRBJ2-4
clone_size: few
v_call: TRBV20-1
cdr3_nt: TGCAGTGCTAGAGATCTAGCAGGGTATGGACAGGGGGTCCCAGCCAAAAACATTCAGTACTTC
cdr3_aa: CSARDLAGYGQGVPAKNIQYF

d_call: .
j_call: TRBJ2-7
clone_size: many
v_call: TRBV7-9
cdr3_nt: TGTGCCAGCAGCGCTGAATACGAGCAGTACTTC
cdr3_aa: CASSAEYEQYF

d_call: .
j_call: TRBJ2-5
clone_size: few
v_call: TRBV19
cdr3_nt: TGTGCCAGTAGTATAGTGGGACAAGAGACCCAGTACTTC
cdr3_aa: CASSIVGQETQYF

d_call: .
j_call: TRBJ2-3
clone_size: many
v_call: TRBV5-1
cdr3_nt: TGCGCCAGCAGCTTGCGAGCTACTGGCACAGATACGCAGTATTTT
cdr3_aa: CASSLRATGTDTQYF

d_call: .
j_call: TRBJ1-1
clone_size: .
v_call: TRBV6-2/TRBV6-3
cdr3_nt: TGTGCCAGCAGGATTACAGGCACTGAAGCTTTCTTT
cdr3_aa: CASRITGTEAFF

d_call: .
j_call: TRBJ2-3
clone_size: .
v_call: TRBV18
cdr3_nt: TGTGCCAGCTCACCGAAACGGACAGCACCCACAGATACGCAGTATTTT
cdr3_aa: CASSPKRTAPTDTQYF

d_call: .
j_call: TRBJ2-5
clone_size: .
v_call: TRBV7-2
cdr3_nt: TGTGCCAGCAGCTCCCACCGGGGATTTGGGGAGACCCAGTACTTC
cdr3_aa: CASSSHRGFGETQYF

d_call: .
j_call: TRBJ2-7
clone_size: few
v_call: TRBV7-6
cdr3_nt: TGTGCCAGCAGCTTGGGGCCAAGGGAATCCTACGAGCAGTACTTC
cdr3_aa: CASSLGPRESYEQYF

d_call: .
j_call: TRBJ2-1
clone_size: once
v_call: TRBV10-3
cdr3_nt: TGTGCCATCAGTGAGTCGAATGAGCAGTTCTTC
cdr3_aa: CAISESNEQFF

d_call: .
j_call: TRBJ1-5
clone_size: .
v_call: TRBV6-5
cdr3_nt: TGTGCCAGCAGCAATGGGAGGGATCAGCCCCAGCATTTT
cdr3_aa: CASSNGRDQPQHF

d_call: .
j_call: TRBJ1-4
clone_size: few
v_call: TRBV7-2
cdr3_nt: TGTGCCAGCAGCCAGGGCCTAACTAATGAAAAACTGTTTTTT
cdr3_aa: CASSQGLTNEKLFF

d_call: .
j_call: TRBJ2-2
clone_size: .
v_call: TRBV29-1
cdr3_nt: TGCAGCGTTGAACCGTGGACCAGCCCCGGGGAGCTGTTTTTT
cdr3_aa: CSVEPWTSPGELFF

d_call: .
j_call: TRBJ2-5
clone_size: .
v_call: TRBV18
cdr3_nt: TGTGCCAGCTCATCGACGGTGTGGGAGACCCAGTACTTC
cdr3_aa: CASSSTVWETQYF

d_call: .
j_call: TRBJ2-5
clone_size: .
v_call: TRBV7-3
cdr3_nt: TGTGCCAGCAGCTTTTGGGGGATGGAGGGAGAGACCCAGTACTTC
cdr3_aa: CASSFWGMEGETQYF

d_call: .
j_call: TRBJ1-2
clone_size: few
v_call: TRBV12-3/TRBV12-4
cdr3_nt: TGTGCCAGCAGCCTCGCGGGAGGGGGGGTTTATGGCTACACCTTC
cdr3_aa: CASSLAGGGVYGYTF

d_call: TRBD1
j_call: TRBJ2-5
clone_size: .
v_call: TRBV12-3/TRBV12-4
cdr3_nt: TGTGCCAGCAGGCCAACAGGGGATCAAGAGACCCAGTACTTC
cdr3_aa: CASRPTGDQETQYF

d_call: TRBD1
j_call: TRBJ2-7
clone_size: .
v_call: TRBV20-1
cdr3_nt: TGCAGTGCTAGTTGGGACAGGGGGCTCGACGAGCAGTACTTC
cdr3_aa: CSASWDRGLDEQYF

d_call: .
j_call: TRBJ1-2
clone_size: .
v_call: TRBV18
cdr3_nt: TGTGCCAGCTCACCAAATCCGGGCAGGGAAGATGGTGGCTACACCTTC
cdr3_aa: CASSPNPGREDGGYTF

d_call: .
j_call: TRBJ2-3
clone_size: .
v_call: TRBV6-5
cdr3_nt: TGTGCCAGCACCCGGACAGCCCTCAGCACAGATACGCAGTATTTT
cdr3_aa: CASTRTALSTDTQYF

d_call: .
j_call: TRBJ1-1
clone_size: few
v_call: TRBV7-3
cdr3_nt: TGTGCCAGCAGCTTAGAGGCAGGGCCCCGTTCGGGAGCTTTCTTT
cdr3_aa: CASSLEAGPRSGAFF

d_call: TRBD2
j_call: TRBJ2-3
clone_size: .
v_call: TRBV29-1
cdr3_nt: TGCAGCGCCTGGACTAGCGGGAAATTTGATACGCAGTATTTT
cdr3_aa: CSAWTSGKFDTQYF

d_call: TRBD1
j_call: TRBJ2-5
clone_size: .
v_call: TRBV24-1
cdr3_nt: TGTGCCACCACCACCGGGACAGAAGAGACCCAGTACTTC
cdr3_aa: CATTTGTEETQYF

d_call: TRBD2
j_call: TRBJ2-3
clone_size: .
v_call: TRBV20-1
cdr3_nt: TGCAGTGCCCTAGCGGGAGGTTGGGATACGCAGTATTTT
cdr3_aa: CSALAGGWDTQYF

d_call: TRBD1
j_call: TRBJ1-2
clone_size: few
v_call: TRBV6-6
cdr3_nt: TGTGCCAGTAACAGGGGTGGCTACACCTTC
cdr3_aa: CASNRGGYTF

d_call: TRBD1
j_call: TRBJ2-4
clone_size: .
v_call: TRBV7-9
cdr3_nt: TGTGCCAGCAGCTTAGAGGGGACAGGGATAGGTAACATTCAGTACTTC
cdr3_aa: CASSLEGTGIGNIQYF

d_call: .
j_call: TRBJ1-4
clone_size: .
v_call: TRBV11-3
cdr3_nt: TGTGCCAGCAGCCCTGGGAGGGAGCCTTACCGAGTGTTTTTT
cdr3_aa: CASSPGREPYRVFF

d_call: .
j_call: TRBJ2-2
clone_size: few
v_call: TRBV20-1
cdr3_nt: TGCAGTGCCCCGAAAGGGGGGACCGGGGAGCTGTTTTTT
cdr3_aa: CSAPKGGTGELFF

d_call: .
j_call: TRBJ1-3
clone_size: few
v_call: TRBV20-1
cdr3_nt: TGCAGTGCTAACGGAGGGAACACCATATATTTT
cdr3_aa: CSANGGNTIYF

d_call: TRBD1
j_call: TRBJ1-5
clone_size: few
v_call: TRBV29-1
cdr3_nt: TGCAGCGTTGCGACAGGGTCACAGCCCCAGCATTTT
cdr3_aa: CSVATGSQPQHF

d_call: TRBD2
j_call: TRBJ2-3
clone_size: few
v_call: TRBV2
cdr3_nt: TGTGCCAGCAGTGAAGGGACTAGCGGGAGGGCAGATACGCAGTATTTT
cdr3_aa: CASSEGTSGRADTQYF

d_call: TRBD1
j_call: TRBJ2-4
clone_size: many
v_call: TRBV12-3/TRBV12-4
cdr3_nt: TGTGCCAGCAGTTCCCAGGACAGGGTGAACATTCAGTACTTC
cdr3_aa: CASSSQDRVNIQYF

d_call: .
j_call: TRBJ1-1
clone_size: few
v_call: TRBV20-1
cdr3_nt: TGCAGTGCTAGAGCGGCTAAGGACCTCTTGAACACTGAAGCTTTCTTT
cdr3_aa: CSARAAKDLLNTEAFF

d_call: TRBD1
j_call: TRBJ1-2
clone_size: few
v_call: TRBV12-3/TRBV12-4
cdr3_nt: TGTGCCAGCAGTTTACAGGGGGCCATCTATGGCTACACCTTC
cdr3_aa: CASSLQGAIYGYTF

d_call: TRBD2
j_call: TRBJ2-5
clone_size: .
v_call: TRBV6-6
cdr3_nt: TGTGCCAGCAGTTGGGGGCGGACTAGCGGAGAAGAGACCCAGTACTTC
cdr3_aa: CASSWGRTSGEETQYF

d_call: .
j_call: TRBJ2-4
clone_size: few
v_call: TRBV3-1
cdr3_nt: TGTGCCAGCAGCCAAGATGCCCTAGCGTTCCACATTCAGTACTTC
cdr3_aa: CASSQDALAFHIQYF

d_call: .
j_call: TRBJ2-1
clone_size: few
v_call: TRBV7-8
cdr3_nt: TGTGCCAGCAGCTTAGCTCGGACGAGGGCGAAGTCTACCTACAATGAGCAGTTCTTC
cdr3_aa: CASSLARTRAKSTYNEQFF

d_call: .
j_call: TRBJ1-5
clone_size: .
v_call: TRBV12-3/TRBV12-4
cdr3_nt: TGTGCCAGCAGTTTTCTGGGGGCTGGAAGCAATCAGCCCCAGCATTTT
cdr3_aa: CASSFLGAGSNQPQHF